Listed here are 32 T cell receptor beta chains from one sample, sequenced in a study of shared clonotypes between healthy human individuals (dated by TCRdb to 2018 to 2021). Libraries were made using the immunoSEQ multiplex PCR assay. Held by TCRdb, this immuneACCESS table contains in-frame sequences only and omits some clones. Under half of the omission traces to an unresolved V gene where checked; the cause of the rest is unknown. In all, the sample holds about 2.4 million clones, and around 90% of those were seen once. The top ten hold over 0.12% of the sample. The sequencing input was naive CD4+ T cells sorted from blood. Read against the paper, the sample's cell subset or site label means: CD45RA+ positively selected. The receptors here all came from a man between 18 and 29 years old in good health.

This chain connects TRBV4-2 to TRBJ2-3; 11 nucleotides match TRBD2. The ends lost 3 bases at V and 6 bases at J; junction bases unmatched: 11. This CDR3 is 17 amino acids long. Germline V gene lookup returns CDR1 LGHNA and CDR2 YNFKEQ. The CDR3 region has the DNA TGTGCCAGCAGCCACTCCGGGACTAGCGGTAAAGGGGATACGCAGTATTTT. Translating it yields CASSHSGTSGKGDTQYF.

The chain employs TRBV27 and TRBJ2-1; 7 nucleotides match TRBD2. V gave up 3 bases and J gave up 3 bases; unmatched junction bases: 2. The CDR3 is 14 amino acids. Germline V gene sequence: CDR1 MNHEY, CDR2 SMNVEV (reference sequence). The CDR3 nucleotides are TGTGCCAGCAGTTTCGGGGGGAGCTACAATGAGCAGTTCTTC. Translating it yields CASSFGGSYNEQFF.

This clone was observed a single time. This chain's CDR3 is CAWSASFGETQYF. CDR3 in DNA: TGTGCCTGGAGTGCGTCCTTTGGAGAAACCCAGTACTTC. The V and J genes are TRBV30 and TRBJ2-5; D gene ambiguous. The germline gives CDR1 GTSNPN, CDR2 SVGIG (reference sequence). V lost 1 base and J 8 bases, leaving 14 bases between the germline ends. CDR3 length equals 13 residues.

The genes are TRBV5-1 and TRBJ2-3, with 10 bases lining up with TRBD2. The germline CDR1 and CDR2 sequences are SGHRS and YFSETQ. The CDR3 totals 17 residues. V dropped 1 base and J dropped 14; count of bases not matched to a gene: 19. CDR3 in DNA: TGCGCCAGCAGCTTGACAGGGTTGGGTCTAGCGGGGGTCGTCCCGTATTTT. This gives the protein CASSLTGLGLAGVVPYF. The full variable domain, completed using reference TRBV5-1 and TRBJ2-3, is KAGVTQTPRYLIKTRGQQVTLSCSPISGHRSVSWYQQTPGQGLQFLFEYFSETQRNKGNFPGRFSGRQFSNSRSEMNVSTLELGDSALYLCASSLTGLGLAGVVPYFGPGTRLTVL.

In its sample, this clone was seen once. The CDR3 sequence is CASTFGDRTGSPLHF. The CDR3 nucleotides read TGTGCCAGCACCTTCGGGGACAGGACCGGTTCACCCCTCCACTTT. This sequence joins TRBV28 and TRBJ1-6, with TRBD1 identical over 8 bases. V lost 7 bases, J lost 9 bases, and 11 bases stayed unmatched. The CDR3 runs 15 residues. The germline V gene encodes CDR1 MDHEN and CDR2 SYDVKM.

The J gene is TRBJ2-1, the V gene TRBV5-4; TRBD1 aligns across 9 bases. The J segment lost 9 bases and the V segment lost 0 bases, leaving 13 bases of the junction unmatched. CDR1 SGHNT and CDR2 YYREEE come from the germline V gene (reference sequence). The CDR3 extends over 17 amino acids. CDR3 sequence (DNA): TGTGCCAGCAGCTTGGGGATGACAGGGGGTCTTGTAGGTGAGCAGTTCTTC. It specifies CASSLGMTGGLVGEQFF.

The chain has TRBV6-6 and TRBJ2-1; D is possibly TRBD2 (6 bases). Trimming pared 0 bases from V and 10 bases from J, leaving 16 bases between. CDR3 size: 15 residues. The germline gives CDR1 MNHNY, CDR2 SVGAGI (reference sequence). This CDR3 is CASSYSGGPPREQFF. The CDR3 nucleotides read TGTGCCAGCAGTTACTCGGGGGGACCCCCGAGGGAGCAGTTCTTC.

CDR3 region: CASSSPGPTYEQYF. The CDR3 DNA reads as TGCGCCAGCAGCTCCCCGGGACCGACCTACGAGCAGTACTTC. The genes are TRBV5-1 and TRBJ2-7, with D perhaps given as TRBD1 or TRBD2 (5 bases each). CDR1 and CDR2 from the germline V gene are SGHRS and YFSETQ. V shed 3 bases and J shed 2 bases, with 12 bases lying between them. The CDR3 contains 14 residues.

This chain links TRBV18 with TRBJ2-1; 10 positions match TRBD2. Germline V CDR1 and CDR2: KGHSH, LQKENI. V shed 3 bases and J 7 bases; nucleotides not matched to a gene: 9. This CDR3 is 16 amino acids long. The CDR3 nucleotides read TGTGCCAGCTCACCCTTAAGAGCGGGGGGGCAAAATGAGCAGTTCTTC. Translating gives CASSPLRAGGQNEQFF.

The chain couples TRBV30 to TRBJ2-5; 13 nucleotides align to TRBD2. The CDR3 spans 14 residues. Trimming took 3 bases from V and 5 from J; bases not matched to a gene: 3. CDR1 and CDR2 from the germline V gene are GTSNPN and SVGIG (reference sequence). In DNA form, the CDR3 reads TGTGCCTGGAGGGCGGGACTAGCGGGGGAGACCCAGTACTTC. This codes for CAWRAGLAGETQYF.

The V and J genes are TRBV7-2 and TRBJ1-3; TRBD1 is a possible D gene (6 bases). This CDR3 is 15 amino acids long. Trimming shortened V by 5 bases and J by 1 base, and 12 bases separated the two germline ends. The V gene's germline CDR1 is SGHTA and CDR2 FQGNSA. The CDR3 DNA follows: TGTGCCAGCAGCCAACAGGGACCTTCTGGAAACACCATATATTTT. Encoded protein: CASSQQGPSGNTIYF.

With regard to this clone: Other DNA sequences from this sample encode an identical CDR3 as well. The gene calls are TRBV5-5 and TRBJ1-5; possibly TRBD1 for D (5 bases). Germline values: CDR1 SGHKS, CDR2 YYEKEE (reference sequence). The CDR3 is 14 amino acids. Trimming took 0 bases from V and 7 from J, leaving 11 bases between them. The CDR3 is CASSLARADQPQHF. CDR3 sequence (DNA): TGTGCCAGCAGCTTGGCCAGGGCGGACCAGCCCCAGCATTTT. The full variable domain, with the rest looked up from reference TRBV5-5 and TRBJ1-5, is DAGVTQSPTHLIKTRGQQVTLRCSPISGHKSVSWYQQVLGQGPQFIFQYYEKEERGRGNFPDRFSARQFPNYSSELNVNALLLGDSALYLCASSLARADQPQHFGDGTRLSIL.

This clone was counted a single time. This chain uses TRBV5-1 with TRBJ1-1, with 8 bases matching TRBD1. J was trimmed by 1 base and V by 3 bases; bases with no gene match: 8. The CDR3 sequence is 16 residues long. Germline CDR1 and CDR2: SGHRS and YFSETQ. This CDR3 is CASSWGSTGGNTEAFF. CDR3 bases: TGCGCCAGCAGCTGGGGTTCAACAGGGGGGAACACTGAAGCTTTCTTT.

This clone showed up just once. Germline and junction disagree at one end, which may indicate a read error. The rearrangement joins TRBV11-2 to TRBJ2-2; 8 bases are shared with TRBD2. The CDR3 has 15 amino acids. Germline-derived CDR1 and CDR2 are SGHAT and FQNNGV. The CDR3 loop reads CASSLAGGNSGELFF. CDR3 DNA: TGTGCCAGCAGCTTAGCGGGAGGGAACTCCGGGGAGCTGTTTTTT.

The chain joins TRBV27 to TRBJ1-2; D unresolved. Trimming stripped 5 bases from V and 2 bases from J, with 12 bases between. The CDR3 is 14 amino acids. Germline V CDR1 and CDR2: MNHEY, SMNVEV (reference sequence). Here the CDR3 DNA reads TGTGCCAGCAGTCCTAACGGTGTCAACTATGGCTACACCTTC. Translation gives CASSPNGVNYGYTF.

This clone was seen only once. The rearrangement joins TRBV29-1 to TRBJ1-5, with D maybe TRBD1 (5 bases). Germline loops: CDR1 SQVTM, CDR2 ANQGSEA. The V gene lost 4 bases and the J gene lost 6 bases, with 10 bases spanning the gap. The CDR3 is 12 residues long. The CDR3 DNA is TGCAGCGTTGGGGGGGTAAGTCAGCCCCAGCATTTT. It encodes CSVGGVSQPQHF.

The J gene is TRBJ1-5, the V gene TRBV28; D is undetermined. V gave up 3 bases and J gave up 7 bases, with 16 bases separating them. The germline V gene has CDR1 MDHEN and CDR2 SYDVKM. There are 15 residues in the CDR3. The CDR3 is CASSFRTRVGQPQHF. As DNA, the CDR3 is TGTGCCAGCAGTTTTCGGACCCGGGTGGGGCAGCCCCAGCATTTT.

The rearrangement uses TRBV6-5 and TRBJ1-3; tentative D call: TRBD1 (5 bases). This CDR3 comprises 15 residues. Germline CDR1 and CDR2: MNHEY and SVGAGI. Between the trimmed V and J ends, which lost 6 bases and 0 bases, there was a span of 12 bases. CDR3: CASRGPASSGNTIYF. As DNA, the CDR3 is TGTGCCAGCAGGGGGCCAGCGAGCTCTGGAAACACCATATATTTT.

The chain recombines TRBV6-5 with TRBJ1-3; TRBD1 might be the D (5 bases). Germline loops: CDR1 MNHEY, CDR2 SVGAGI. This CDR3 contains 13 residues. Trimming left V 8 bases short and J 3 bases short, with 11 bases between. The CDR3 protein is CASLGGGGNTIYF. CDR3 in DNA: TGTGCCAGCCTGGGGGGAGGTGGAAACACCATATATTTT.

The J gene is TRBJ2-1, the V gene TRBV10-3, with D possibly matching TRBD1 (6 bases). This CDR3 region has 16 residues. Trimming took 4 bases from V and 3 from J, leaving 16 bases between them. From germline, CDR1 is ENHRY and CDR2 SYGVKD. CDR3 DNA: TGTGCCATCAGTGGGTCGGGACATTTGGGCTACAATGAGCAGTTCTTC. Its protein product is CAISGSGHLGYNEQFF.

This chain joins TRBV7-6 and TRBJ1-2, with 7 bases aligning to TRBD1. Germline values: CDR1 SGHVS, CDR2 FNYEAQ. With 1 base clipped from V and 2 bases from J, the junction kept 4 bases outside the gene matches. The CDR3 is 15 residues long. As DNA, the CDR3 is TGTGCCAGCAGCTTAGGAGAGACAGGGAACTATGGCTACACCTTC. It specifies CASSLGETGNYGYTF.

The V call is TRBV6-5, the J call TRBJ2-7; D uncertain. This CDR3 is 11 amino acids long. Trimming cost V 8 bases and J 4 bases, with 9 bases left between them. Germline loops: CDR1 MNHEY, CDR2 SVGAGI. CDR3 sequence: CASETPYEQYF. CDR3 nucleotide sequence: TGTGCCAGCGAAACACCTTACGAGCAGTACTTC.

This rearrangement joins TRBV10-3 to TRBJ2-2; maybe TRBD2 (6 bases). Deletions cut 6 bases from V and 0 bases from J, with 11 bases between. CDR1 and CDR2 (germline): ENHRY, SYGVKD. CDR3 length: 15 amino acids. The CDR3 DNA sequence: TGTGCCATCAGGGCCGGGACTTCGAACACCGGGGAGCTGTTTTTT. It specifies CAIRAGTSNTGELFF.

This chain links TRBV14 with TRBJ1-1; possible D gene TRBD1, 6 bases. CDR3 length: 13 residues. Looked up from germline, CDR1 is SGHDN and CDR2 is FVKESK. Deletions cut 5 bases from V and 4 bases from J, with 11 bases between. In DNA form, the CDR3 reads TGTGCCAGCAGCTCAGGGGCCCCCACTGAAGCTTTCTTT. Residues: CASSSGAPTEAFF.

The chain joins TRBV6-5 to TRBJ2-2, with D perhaps assigned TRBD1 or TRBD2 (6 bases each). The CDR3 totals 15 residues. CDR1 is MNHEY, CDR2 SVGAGI, per germline. Trimming took off 1 base at V and 6 bases at J, with 12 bases between the two ends. The DNA for the CDR3 is TGTGCCAGCAGTTACTGGGGGGCCGTCGCCGGGGAGCTGTTTTTT. Protein sequence: CASSYWGAVAGELFF.

The rearrangement uses TRBV4-3 and TRBJ2-3, with 8 nucleotides matching TRBD2. This CDR3 region has 17 residues. J was trimmed by 0 bases and V by 0 bases; bases with no gene match: 5. Germline V CDR1 and CDR2: LGHNA, YSLEER. DNA of the CDR3: TGCGCCAGCAGCCAAGATCCAGCGGGAGATAGCACAGATACGCAGTATTTT. Translating it yields CASSQDPAGDSTDTQYF.

The chain uses TRBV6-5 and TRBJ1-1; D remains unclear. CDR1 MNHEY and CDR2 SVGAGI come from the germline V gene. This CDR3 has 14 amino acids. V dropped 7 bases and J dropped 1 base, with 13 bases sitting between them. Here the CDR3 reads CASIAPIGNTEAFF. CDR3 DNA sequence: TGTGCCAGCATCGCCCCCATAGGGAACACTGAAGCTTTCTTT.

This clone was observed a single time. V and J are TRBV7-6 and TRBJ2-1; the match to TRBD2 covers 7 bases. V shed 0 bases, J shed 10 bases, and the junction held 6 bases outside the gene matches. CDR3 length equals 14 residues. Germline assignment: CDR1 SGHVS and CDR2 FNYEAQ. CDR3 region: CASSLAGLVREQFF. The CDR3 DNA reads as TGTGCCAGCAGCTTAGCAGGACTAGTTCGCGAGCAGTTCTTC. Supplemented by reference TRBV7-6 and TRBJ2-1, the full variable domain reads GAGVSQSPRYKVTKRGQDVALRCDPISGHVSLYWYRQALGQGPEFLTYFNYEAQQDKSGLPNDRFSAERPEGSISTLTIQRTEQRDSAMYRCASSLAGLVREQFFGPGTRLTVL.

V gene TRBV5-5 combines with J gene TRBJ1-2, with D perhaps TRBD1 (6 bases). CDR1 and CDR2 from the germline V gene are SGHKS and YYEKEE (reference sequence). The CDR3 consists of 15 residues. Trimming stripped 4 bases from V and 5 bases from J, with 18 bases between. CDR3 region: CASSRYRDEGYGYTF. The CDR3 DNA reads as TGTGCCAGCAGCCGATACAGGGACGAAGGGTATGGCTACACCTTC.

This clone was seen just once. CDR3 protein: CASRAGNNQPQHF. In DNA, the CDR3 is TGTGCCAGCCGAGCAGGGAACAATCAGCCCCAGCATTTT. V and J are TRBV6-5 and TRBJ1-5, with TRBD1 as a possible D gene (5 bases). V was shortened by 8 bases and J by 3 bases, with 11 bases between the two germline ends. The CDR3 covers 13 residues. Germline V CDR1 and CDR2: MNHEY, SVGAGI.

The J gene is TRBJ2-1, the V gene TRBV7-2, with 12 nucleotides matching TRBD2. Germline trimming cut 3 bases from V and 8 bases from J; bases unmatched to any gene: 5. The CDR3 is made up of 15 amino acids. The V gene's germline CDR1 is SGHTA and CDR2 FQGNSA. The CDR3 region has the DNA TGTGCCAGCAGCTTTGCTAGCGGGGGGGCCCATGAGCAGTTCTTC. Amino acids: CASSFASGGAHEQFF.

This chain connects TRBV7-8 to TRBJ2-7; D gene unclear. Germline CDR1 and CDR2: SGHVS and FQNEAQ. The CDR3 is made up of 14 amino acids. V was cut by 5 bases and J by 7 bases, with 18 bases left in between. The CDR3 DNA reads TGTGCCAGCAGCCCCCAAAGAGGAGACCGGGAGCAGTACTTC. Amino acid sequence: CASSPQRGDREQYF. Complete variable domain (other parts from reference TRBV7-8 and TRBJ2-7): GAGVSQSPRYKVAKRGQDVALRCDPISGHVSLFWYQQALGQGPEFLTYFQNEAQLDKSGLPSDRFFAERPEGSVSTLKIQRTQQEDSAVYLCASSPQRGDREQYFGPGTRLTVT.